This T cell receptor (beta chain) was sequenced during a study of post-analysis software for immune sequencing data. Study-wide points: Compared with controls, patients had more of 4 to 6 TRBV segments, including TRBV5-6, TRBV5-1 and TRBV20-1.

As concerns this clonotype: Antigen: not known.

V lost 2 bases, J lost 5 bases, and 10 bases stayed unmatched. The CDR3 spans 16 residues. Germline CDR1 reads SGHTA; CDR2 reads FQGNSA. Tagging with unique molecular identifiers was a feature of the TCR beta cDNA libraries. TCRdb called the PCR reads again in MiXCR, with one record for every CDR3 protein. The sample consists of about 820,000 distinct CDR3 sequences, approximately 50% of them appearing once. The TCR was taken from a girl between 10 and 17 years old with multiple sclerosis. Sequencing input: blood. The chain carries TRBV7-2 and TRBJ2-5; 8 bases are shared with TRBD2. Here the CDR3 DNA reads TGTGCCAGCAGCTTAACCCGTAGCGGGATATATGAGACCCAGTACTTC. The encoded protein is CASSLTRSGIYETQYF. Filled out from reference TRBV7-2 and TRBJ2-5, the complete variable domain reads GAGVSQSPSNKVTEKGKDVELRCDPISGHTALYWYRQSLGQGLEFLIYFQGNSAPDKSGLPSDRFSAERTGGSVSTLTIQRTQQEDSAVYLCASSLTRSGIYETQYFGPGTRLLVL.